The clone carrying this T cell receptor beta chain has at least ten counts. What it binds is not known. The read ends 3 residues before the CDR3 terminus; that terminus is restored from the germline J gene. Here immunoSEQ multiplex PCR was the method, and the copy in TCRdb shows in-frame clones only, minus some. The sample holds some 50,000 clones, and no clone turns up only once. This CDR3 spans 17 amino acids. J was trimmed by 2 bases and V by 2 bases; bases with no gene match: 7. The germline V gene encodes CDR1 SNHLY and CDR2 FYNNEI. The data derive from a study of T cell clonality in common variable immunodeficiency. Study outcomes and limitations: Compared with healthy controls, CVID subjects showed increased TCRbeta clonality, mostly in about a third.

This sequence joins TRBV2 and TRBJ2-1; 9 nucleotides align to TRBD2. The sequenced sample was peripheral blood mononuclear cells. This receptor was taken from a person aged 18 to 70 in good health. Partial CDR3 DNA: TGTGCCAGCAGTGAAATCGGACTAGCGAACGCCTACAATGAG. Protein: CASSEIGLANAYNE. The complete CDR3 sequence is CASSEIGLANAYNEQFF.